These 30 T cell receptor beta chains were all obtained from the same sample, sequenced in a study of T cell responses to AZD1222 COVID-19 vaccine. Profiled with immunoSEQ multiplex PCR; TCRdb holds only in-frame clones, not every one. The sample lists approximately 84,000 clones, 80% to 90% occurring once. Sequencing used peripheral blood, obtained 28 days after the second AZD1222 dose. The source is an adult who received the AZD1222 COVID-19 vaccine.

The CDR3 DNA reads as TGCAGCGCGACCTCCAGCGGGAGCACAGATACGCAGTATTTT. It is translated as CSATSSGSTDTQYF. The chain carries TRBV29-1 and TRBJ2-3; possible D gene TRBD2, 6 bases. Germline V gives CDR1 SQVTM, CDR2 ANQGSEA. The CDR3 consists of 14 residues. The ends were cut back, 7 bases at V and 0 bases at J, with 14 bases in the middle.

This chain's CDR3 is CASSTFGSSGNTIYF. CDR3 DNA sequence: TGCGCCAGCAGCACATTTGGATCCTCTGGAAACACCATATATTTT. The V and J genes are TRBV5-1 and TRBJ1-3; no clear D gene. Between the trimmed V and J ends, which lost 4 bases and 0 bases, there was a span of 11 bases. CDR1 SGHRS and CDR2 YFSETQ come from the germline V gene. The CDR3 length is 15 residues.

This clone is a singleton in its sample. This chain connects TRBV5-1 to TRBJ2-7; TRBD2 is a possible D gene (6 bases). Trimming took 4 bases from V and 7 from J, leaving 21 bases between them. The CDR3 totals 15 residues. Germline V CDR1 and CDR2: SGHRS, YFSETQ. The CDR3 here is CASSPVAGSFSEQYF. The CDR3 DNA reads as TGCGCCAGCAGCCCCGTTGCGGGAAGTTTTTCGGAGCAGTACTTC.

The chain is built from TRBV6-6 and TRBJ1-5; D remains unclear. CDR1 and CDR2 (germline): MNHNY, SVGAGI (reference sequence). Deletions cut 5 bases from V and 5 bases from J, with 10 bases between. This CDR3 has 13 amino acids. This chain's CDR3 is CASSPYEDQPQHF. CDR3 DNA sequence: TGTGCCAGCAGTCCTTATGAGGATCAGCCCCAGCATTTT.

The J gene is TRBJ2-2, the V gene TRBV5-1; no reliable D call. V was cut by 3 bases and J by 1 base, with 10 bases left in between. The CDR3 loop spans 15 amino acids. Per the germline V gene, CDR1 is SGHRS and CDR2 is YFSETQ. CDR3 residues: CASSSDARNTGELFF. Written as DNA, the CDR3 is TGCGCCAGCAGCTCCGACGCTAGGAACACCGGGGAGCTGTTTTTT.

This chain links TRBV19 with TRBJ1-5; possible D gene TRBD1, 6 bases. Germline lookup yields CDR1 LNHDA and CDR2 SQIVND (reference sequence). This CDR3 is built from 15 residues. V was clipped by 9 bases and J by 5 bases, with 20 bases between them. The CDR3 loop reads CARRRGGRSYQPQHF. CDR3 DNA: TGTGCCAGGCGAAGGGGGGGTCGATCTTATCAGCCCCAGCATTTT.

V gene TRBV5-1 combines with J gene TRBJ2-3; D perhaps matches TRBD1 (5 bases). Germline V gene sequence: CDR1 SGHRS, CDR2 YFSETQ. The CDR3 runs to 13 residues. With 2 bases removed from V and 1 base from J, the gap between germline ends came to 5 bases. CDR3 nucleotides: TGCGCCAGCAGCTTAGGGGGCACAGATACGCAGTATTTT. Encoded protein: CASSLGGTDTQYF. The variable domain in full, completed from reference TRBV5-1 and TRBJ2-3, reads KAGVTQTPRYLIKTRGQQVTLSCSPISGHRSVSWYQQTPGQGLQFLFEYFSETQRNKGNFPGRFSGRQFSNSRSEMNVSTLELGDSALYLCASSLGGTDTQYFGPGTRLTVL.

The rearrangement joins TRBV6-5 to TRBJ1-1, with a weak D call TRBD1 (5 bases). The germline V gene encodes CDR1 MNHEY and CDR2 SVGAGI. Trimming stripped 7 bases from V and 1 base from J, with 10 bases between. This CDR3 comprises 13 residues. The DNA for the CDR3 is TGTGCCAGCACCTTTGACAGGAACACTGAAGCTTTCTTT. Residues: CASTFDRNTEAFF.

The genes are TRBV15 and TRBJ2-1; perhaps TRBD2 as D (6 bases). The CDR3 has 14 residues. Trimming removed 8 bases at V and 2 bases at J, with 13 bases between. The germline V gene encodes CDR1 LNHNV and CDR2 YYDKDF (reference sequence). CDR3 sequence: CATRRGIPYNEQFF. The CDR3, as DNA: TGTGCCACCCGGAGGGGTATCCCCTACAATGAGCAGTTCTTC.

The chain recombines TRBV5-5 with TRBJ2-7; D call uncertain. Germline V lookup: CDR1 SGHKS, CDR2 YYEKEE (reference sequence). The CDR3 totals 17 residues. The V end was cut by 7 bases, the J end by 5 bases, with 28 bases between. The CDR3 DNA follows: TGTGCCAGCTCCCATGTTTTAACGGACCCGCTGGGGAACGAGCAGTACTTC. This sequence encodes CASSHVLTDPLGNEQYF. The complete variable domain, with remaining parts taken from reference TRBV5-5 and TRBJ2-7, reads DAGVTQSPTHLIKTRGQQVTLRCSPISGHKSVSWYQQVLGQGPQFIFQYYEKEERGRGNFPDRFSARQFPNYSSELNVNALLLGDSALYLCASSHVLTDPLGNEQYFGPGTRLTVT.

The gene calls are TRBV7-2 and TRBJ2-7, with no clear D. Between the trimmed V and J ends, which lost 4 bases and 0 bases, there was a span of 7 bases. Germline lookup yields CDR1 SGHTA and CDR2 FQGNSA. The CDR3 has 13 amino acids. The CDR3 sequence is CASSWFPSYEQYF. CDR3 DNA sequence: TGTGCCAGCAGCTGGTTCCCCTCCTACGAGCAGTACTTC.

J is TRBJ2-7 and V is TRBV27; 8 bases are shared with TRBD1. The germline V gene encodes CDR1 MNHEY and CDR2 SMNVEV (reference sequence). J gave up 1 base and V 8 bases, and 10 bases lay outside the gene matches. The CDR3 spans 15 residues. CDR3 loop: CASGSSGGWSYEQYF. The CDR3 nucleotides are TGTGCCAGCGGGTCCTCAGGGGGCTGGTCCTACGAGCAGTACTTC.

V and J are TRBV6-6 and TRBJ2-3; either TRBD1 or TRBD2 may fit D (6 bases each). This CDR3 has 16 residues. The germline gives CDR1 MNHNY, CDR2 SVGAGI (reference sequence). The V end lost 6 bases, the J end lost 1 base, and 17 bases lay between the germline ends. CDR3 amino acids: CASSSSVGGGTDTQYF. The CDR3 DNA reads TGTGCCAGCAGCTCTAGTGTGGGGGGCGGCACAGATACGCAGTATTTT.

This chain connects TRBV27 to TRBJ1-5; D gene unclear. Germline CDR1 is MNHEY and CDR2 is SMNVEV (reference sequence). The CDR3 length is 15 residues. Trimming cost V 2 bases and J 0 bases, with 8 bases left between them. CDR3 nucleotides: TGTGCCAGCAGTTTAACAGCTACTAGCAATCAGCCCCAGCATTTT. This translates into CASSLTATSNQPQHF.

The CDR3 DNA reads as TGTGCCAGCAGCTTAACCCCGTATAGCAATCAGCCCCAGCATTTT. Translation: CASSLTPYSNQPQHF. The chain is built from TRBV7-2 and TRBJ1-5; D is uncertain. This CDR3 has 15 amino acids. The V end lost 2 bases, the J end lost 0 bases, and 8 bases lay between the germline ends. From germline, CDR1 is SGHTA and CDR2 FQGNSA. The full variable domain, completed using reference TRBV7-2 and TRBJ1-5, is GAGVSQSPSNKVTEKGKDVELRCDPISGHTALYWYRQSLGQGLEFLIYFQGNSAPDKSGLPSDRFSAERTGGSVSTLTIQRTQQEDSAVYLCASSLTPYSNQPQHFGDGTRLSIL.

J is TRBJ2-1 and V is TRBV6-5; 8 positions agree with TRBD2. Germline lookup yields CDR1 MNHEY and CDR2 SVGAGI. This CDR3 region has 13 residues. J gave up 4 bases and V 10 bases, and 6 bases lay outside the gene matches. CDR3 nucleotide sequence: TGTGCCACCCAGCGGGAGAGATACAATGAGCAGTTCTTC. It yields the protein CATQRERYNEQFF.

The chain recombines TRBV7-2 with TRBJ1-1, with TRBD1 as a possible D gene (5 bases). CDR1 and CDR2 (germline): SGHTA, FQGNSA. This CDR3 has 13 residues. V shed 2 bases and J shed 2 bases, with 6 bases lying between them. CDR3 in DNA: TGTGCCAGCAGCTTATGGGGCAACACTGAAGCTTTCTTT. It is translated as CASSLWGNTEAFF.

This rearrangement joins TRBV11-3 to TRBJ2-7; TRBD1 matches at 8 bases. J lost 6 bases, V lost 0 bases, and 4 bases had no gene match. The germline V gene has CDR1 SGHNT and CDR2 YENEEA. The length of the CDR3 is 14 residues. The CDR3 here is CASSLDGQGSEQYF. DNA for the CDR3: TGTGCCAGCAGCTTAGATGGACAGGGCTCCGAGCAGTACTTC.

The V call is TRBV6-6, the J call TRBJ1-1; 10 nucleotides agree with TRBD1. With 0 bases clipped from V and 6 bases from J, the junction kept 7 bases outside the gene matches. This CDR3 region has 16 residues. Germline CDR1 reads MNHNY; CDR2 reads SVGAGI (reference sequence). CDR3 nucleotide sequence: TGTGCCAGCAGTTACTCATCCGGACAGGGGGTCCCTGAAGCTTTCTTT. Amino acids: CASSYSSGQGVPEAFF.

The chain combines TRBV7-9 with TRBJ1-2; TRBD1 agrees at 7 bases. The V gene end was trimmed by 7 bases and the J gene end by 5 bases; junction bases not matched to a gene: 13. The CDR3 contains 15 residues. Germline V gives CDR1 SEHNR, CDR2 FQNEAQ (reference sequence). This CDR3 is CASTGQTGTEYGYTF. CDR3 sequence (DNA): TGTGCCAGCACCGGGCAAACCGGGACAGAGTATGGCTACACCTTC.

The chain combines TRBV6-1 with TRBJ1-5; D not resolved. The CDR3 consists of 15 residues. Trimming removed 0 bases from V and 4 bases from J, with 10 bases in between. In germline, CDR1 is MNHNS, CDR2 SASEGT. The CDR3 DNA is TGTGCCAGCAGTGAAGCTGGGAGGAGAAATCAGCCCCAGCATTTT. Encoded protein: CASSEAGRRNQPQHF.

The chain is built from TRBV5-1 and TRBJ2-1; TRBD2 is a possible D gene (5 bases). The length of the CDR3 is 15 residues. V gave up 2 bases and J gave up 0 bases, with 9 bases separating them. The germline V gene encodes CDR1 SGHRS and CDR2 YFSETQ. The CDR3 region has the DNA TGCGCCAGCAGCTTTAGCGCGCGCTCCTACAATGAGCAGTTCTTC. Its protein is CASSFSARSYNEQFF.

The chain couples TRBV12-5 to TRBJ1-3; D gene uncertain. From germline, CDR1 is LGHNT and CDR2 FRNRAP. This CDR3 has 12 amino acids. Trimming removed 6 bases at V and 4 bases at J, with 7 bases between. CDR3 residues: CASGTQGNTIYF. CDR3 coding DNA: TGTGCTAGTGGAACTCAGGGAAACACCATATATTTT.

The J gene is TRBJ1-2, the V gene TRBV4-2; TRBD1 matches 10 bases. V lost 4 bases to trimming and J lost 6 bases; unmatched junction nucleotides: 11. This CDR3 is 16 amino acids long. Germline CDR1 is LGHNA and CDR2 is YNFKEQ. The CDR3 bases are TGTGCCAGCAGCCCTCCACCAGGACAGGGGGGTCATGGCTACACCTTC. Its translation: CASSPPPGQGGHGYTF.

The genes are TRBV7-3 and TRBJ2-3; 10 bases match TRBD2. Germline lookup yields CDR1 SGHTA and CDR2 FQGTGA. V gave up 6 bases and J gave up 8 bases; unmatched junction bases: 8. CDR3 length: 14 residues. CDR3 loop: CASRPAGGPGTQYF. The CDR3 DNA reads as TGTGCCAGCAGACCAGCGGGGGGGCCAGGTACGCAGTATTTT.

The chain is built from TRBV6-2 or TRBV6-3 and TRBJ2-3; D gene ambiguous. Per the germline V gene, CDR1 is MNHEY and CDR2 is SVGEGT. The CDR3 length is 11 residues. The ends were cut back, 5 bases at V and 6 bases at J, with 6 bases in the middle. The CDR3 sequence: CASSLTDTQYF. The CDR3 DNA sequence: TGTGCCAGCAGTCTCACGGATACGCAGTATTTT.

The chain recombines TRBV29-1 with TRBJ1-2; D is uncertain. Between the trimmed V and J ends, which lost 3 bases and 4 bases, there was a span of 9 bases. Germline V CDR1 and CDR2: SQVTM, ANQGSEA. This CDR3 contains 12 residues. In DNA, the CDR3 is TGCAGCGTTGACCCAGACCCCTATGGCTACACCTTC. Protein product: CSVDPDPYGYTF.

The J gene is TRBJ2-1, the V gene TRBV4-2; 13 bases fit TRBD2. Germline CDR1 reads LGHNA; CDR2 reads YNFKEQ. The length of the CDR3 is 15 residues. V shed 4 bases, J shed 6 bases, and the junction held 3 bases outside the gene matches. Written as DNA, the CDR3 is TGTGCCAGCAGCCCCGGGACTAGCGGGACCAATGAGCAGTTCTTC. Its protein is CASSPGTSGTNEQFF.

The rearrangement uses TRBV7-5 and TRBJ2-5; the DNA was not used to check the table's D call, TRBD1. TRBV7-5 is shown as a pseudogene. The CDR3 is 16 residues long. CDR3 nucleotides: TGTGCCAGAAGCTTATTTGGGACAGGGGGCCAAGAGACCCAGTACTTC. Its protein product is CARSLFGTGGQETQYF.

The V gene is TRBV5-1, the J gene TRBJ1-3; TRBD1 is a possible D gene (5 bases). Germline V gene data show CDR1 as SGHRS and CDR2 as YFSETQ. The CDR3 spans 16 residues. The germline V and J ends were trimmed by 2 bases and 2 bases, with 14 bases remaining between them. In DNA form, the CDR3 reads TGCGCCAGCAGCTTCGGGACCAACGGTGCTGGAAACACCATATATTTT. Its protein is CASSFGTNGAGNTIYF. The whole variable domain, remainder taken from reference TRBV5-1 and TRBJ1-3, is KAGVTQTPRYLIKTRGQQVTLSCSPISGHRSVSWYQQTPGQGLQFLFEYFSETQRNKGNFPGRFSGRQFSNSRSEMNVSTLELGDSALYLCASSFGTNGAGNTIYFGEGSWLTVV.